This T cell receptor beta chain was documented in a study of blood T cell repertoires in COVID-19 (dated by TCRdb to 2018 to 2021). As for the study more broadly: The collaborator samples originated in the United States, Italy and Spain and spanned the acute and convalescent phases of COVID-19. The material from the prospective study consisted of cDNA or gDNA derived from T cells, B-cell-depleted T cells, or PBMCs. The dataset comprised deeply sampled blood TCRbeta repertoires from subjects exposed to, actively infected with, or recovered from COVID-19. A freely available public database, intended as a resource for researchers studying the immune response to SARS-CoV-2, is where the repertoires were released. The samples were drawn from the first 160 participants of the ongoing ImmuneRACE study and from roughly 1,300 subjects provided by 6 global collaborators. A de-identified subject ID, COVID-19 status, age in years and sex were almost always included in the sample metadata. Where HLA class I and class II types were available, the types were taken from metadata supplied by the sample provider, not from assay-based typing. What the study reported, not specific to this receptor: The amount of clinical and demographic metadata varied by source and participant and was provided uncurated.

Each collaborating institution followed its own protocols to collect whole blood in K2EDTA tubes. For TCRbeta analysis, collaborator samples were shipped as frozen whole blood, as isolated PBMCs, or as DNA extracted from either sample type. Germline trimming: 2 bases from V, 4 bases from J; junction bases outside gene matches: 3. The CDR3 contains 14 residues, cysteine and phenylalanine counted. CDR3 DNA only is kept here, 42 bases in frame from base 1. CDR1 and CDR2, looked up from the germline V gene, are MGHRA and YSYEKL. As for this clone: Its antigen is currently not known. No quality values exist for individual bases; no much larger clone is one base distant.

The immunoSEQ Assay, a bias-controlled multiplex PCR, was used to amplify TCRbeta CDR3 regions from genomic DNA. In the original analysis: Within the assay, amplification of reference gene primers was used to estimate how many nucleated cells each sample contained. Sequence reads were collapsed and filtered to measure the absolute abundance of every unique TCRbeta CDR3 rearrangement. For each sample, productive Simpson clonality was calculated as the square root of Simpson's diversity index across productive rearrangements. TCRdb stores this immuneACCESS table with in-frame sequences only. Part of the clones is absent; in the studies checked, under half of the shortfall reflects unresolved V genes, and no reason is known for the rest. The V and J calls and clone size were taken over from that table, and D and trimming were inferred from the DNA. Within this sample are roughly 87,000 clones, with 88% of them counted one time only. Jointly, the top ten make up under 0.6% of the sample.

What was sequenced was peripheral blood. The receptor was isolated from a man between 60 and 70 years old with acute or convalescent COVID-19. The chain is made from TRBV4-1 and TRBJ1-2; 8 of the junction bases match TRBD1. The sequence in DNA is TGCGCCAGCAGCCAACCTGACAGGGGCTATGGCTACACCTTC. Translated, it reads CASSQPDRGYGYTF.